This TCR beta chain emerged from a study of T cells expressing NK-cell markers. TCRdb reanalyzed the 5' RACE reads, giving one entry per CDR3 protein sequence and no DNA. The listing contains about 380,000 distinct CDR3 sequences. CDR3 size: 13 residues. In germline, CDR1 is MNHNS, CDR2 SASEGT. The rearrangement links TRBV6-1 to TRBJ2-1; TCRdb calls TRBD1, which cannot be checked without DNA. The TCR was taken from a man between 18 and 69 years old in good health. The sequencing input was blood T cells: a sorted CD56 or NKG2C T cell subset, CD4+ or CD8+ T cells, or bulk PBMC T cells (not recorded which). This CDR3 reads CASSPGPGGEQFF.